The clone carrying this TCR beta chain appeared many times. The authors made cDNA by 5'RACE with 10-nucleotide random UMIs. Using its own MiXCR run on the 5' RACE reads, TCRdb lists one record per CDR3 protein. The sample has about 62,000 distinct CDR3 sequences; 3.7% are singletons. The record originates from a study of neurological immune-mediated disorders. CDR3 length: 15 residues. Trimming took 4 bases from V and 7 from J; bases not matched to a gene: 8. Germline V lookup: CDR1 MNHEY, CDR2 SVGEGT. The clonotype originates from a woman in her forties or fifties with multiple sclerosis. Sequenced: PBMCs. V usage is TRBV6-2 or TRBV6-3 and J usage is TRBJ1-5, with 9 bases that match TRBD1. The CDR3 spells CASSSHRGREQPQHF. The CDR3, as DNA: TGTGCCAGCAGTTCTCACAGGGGGCGGGAGCAGCCCCAGCATTTT.